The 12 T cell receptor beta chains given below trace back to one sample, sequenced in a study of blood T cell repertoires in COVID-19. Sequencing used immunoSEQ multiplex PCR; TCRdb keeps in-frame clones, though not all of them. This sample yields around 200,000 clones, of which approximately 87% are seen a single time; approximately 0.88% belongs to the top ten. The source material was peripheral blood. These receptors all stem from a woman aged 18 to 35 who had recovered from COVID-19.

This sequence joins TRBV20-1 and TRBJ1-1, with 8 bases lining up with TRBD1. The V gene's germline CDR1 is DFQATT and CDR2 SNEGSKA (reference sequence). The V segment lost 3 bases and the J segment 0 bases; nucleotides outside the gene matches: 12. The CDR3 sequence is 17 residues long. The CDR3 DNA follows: TGCAGTGCTAGTGGGAATTTACAGGGGGGGATGAACACTGAAGCTTTCTTT. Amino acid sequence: CSASGNLQGGMNTEAFF.

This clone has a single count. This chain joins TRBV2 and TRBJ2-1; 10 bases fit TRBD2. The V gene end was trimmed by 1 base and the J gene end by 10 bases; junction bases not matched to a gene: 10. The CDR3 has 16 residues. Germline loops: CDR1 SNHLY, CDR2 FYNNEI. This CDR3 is CASSEVNSGGTREQFF. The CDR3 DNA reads TGTGCCAGCAGTGAAGTTAATAGCGGGGGGACCAGGGAGCAGTTCTTC.

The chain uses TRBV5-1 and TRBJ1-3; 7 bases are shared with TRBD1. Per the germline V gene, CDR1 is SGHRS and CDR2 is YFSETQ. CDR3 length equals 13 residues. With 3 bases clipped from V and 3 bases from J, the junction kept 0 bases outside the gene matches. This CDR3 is CASSWDSGNTIYF. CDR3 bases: TGCGCCAGCAGCTGGGACAGTGGAAACACCATATATTTT.

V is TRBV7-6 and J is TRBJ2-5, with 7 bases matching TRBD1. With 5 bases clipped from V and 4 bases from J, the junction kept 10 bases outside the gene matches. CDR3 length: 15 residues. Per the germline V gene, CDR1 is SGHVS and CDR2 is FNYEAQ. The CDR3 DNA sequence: TGTGCCAGCAGCGGACGACAGGGCTTGGGAGAGACCCAGTACTTC. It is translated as CASSGRQGLGETQYF.

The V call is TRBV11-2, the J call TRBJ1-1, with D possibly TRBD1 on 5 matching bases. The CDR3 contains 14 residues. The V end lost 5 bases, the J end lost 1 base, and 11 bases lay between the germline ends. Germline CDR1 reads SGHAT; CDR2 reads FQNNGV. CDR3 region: CASSQGAGNTEAFF. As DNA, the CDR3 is TGTGCCAGCAGCCAGGGAGCGGGGAACACTGAAGCTTTCTTT.

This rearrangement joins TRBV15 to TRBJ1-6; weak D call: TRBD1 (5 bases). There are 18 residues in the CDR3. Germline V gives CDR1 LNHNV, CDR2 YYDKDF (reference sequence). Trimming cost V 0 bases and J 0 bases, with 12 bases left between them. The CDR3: CATSRDSGFSSYNSPLHF. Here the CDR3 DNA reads TGTGCCACCAGCAGAGATTCAGGGTTTTCCTCCTATAATTCACCCCTCCACTTT.

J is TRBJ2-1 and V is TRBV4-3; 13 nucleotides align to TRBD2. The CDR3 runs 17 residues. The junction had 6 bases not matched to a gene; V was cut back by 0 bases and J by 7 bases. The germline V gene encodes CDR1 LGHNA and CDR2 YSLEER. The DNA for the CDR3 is TGCGCCAGCAGCCAAGATCGGGGGGGACTAGCGGGGAATGAGCAGTTCTTC. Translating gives CASSQDRGGLAGNEQFF.

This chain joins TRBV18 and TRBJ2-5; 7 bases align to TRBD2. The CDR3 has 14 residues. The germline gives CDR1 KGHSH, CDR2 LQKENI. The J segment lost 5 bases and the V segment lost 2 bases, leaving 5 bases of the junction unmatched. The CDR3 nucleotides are TGTGCCAGCTCACCAATGGGAGGGTACGAGACCCAGTACTTC. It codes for CASSPMGGYETQYF.

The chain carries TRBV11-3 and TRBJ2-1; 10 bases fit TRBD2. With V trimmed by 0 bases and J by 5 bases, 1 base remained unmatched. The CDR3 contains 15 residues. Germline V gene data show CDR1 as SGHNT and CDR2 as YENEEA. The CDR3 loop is CASSLDTSGNNEQFF. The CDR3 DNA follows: TGTGCCAGCAGCTTAGATACTAGCGGGAACAATGAGCAGTTCTTC.

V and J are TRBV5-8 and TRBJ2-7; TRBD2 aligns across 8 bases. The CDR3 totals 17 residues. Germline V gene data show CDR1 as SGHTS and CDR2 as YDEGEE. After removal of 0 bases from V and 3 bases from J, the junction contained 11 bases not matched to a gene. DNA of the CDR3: TGTGCCAGCAGCTTGGCCACCAGCGGGAGTATACACTACGAGCAGTACGTC. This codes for CASSLATSGSIHYEQYV.

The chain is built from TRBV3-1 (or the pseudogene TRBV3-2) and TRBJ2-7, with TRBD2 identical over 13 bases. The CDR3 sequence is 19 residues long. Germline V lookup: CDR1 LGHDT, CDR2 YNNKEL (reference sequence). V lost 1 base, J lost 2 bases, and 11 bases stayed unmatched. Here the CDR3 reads CASSQVLLTSGRVTYEQYV. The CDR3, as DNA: TGTGCCAGCAGCCAAGTCCTCTTAACTAGCGGGAGGGTCACCTACGAGCAGTACGTC.

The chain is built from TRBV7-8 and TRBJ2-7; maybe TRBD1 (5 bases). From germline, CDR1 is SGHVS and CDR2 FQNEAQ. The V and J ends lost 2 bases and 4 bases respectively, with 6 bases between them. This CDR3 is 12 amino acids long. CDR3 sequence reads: CASSLKGYEQYF. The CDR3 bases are TGTGCCAGCAGCTTAAAGGGGTACGAGCAGTACTTC.